This is a list of T cell receptor beta chains from one sample in a study of CDR3 diversity in severe acne. One entry per CDR3 protein, called by TCRdb with MiXCR from the PCR reads. The table has roughly 81,000 distinct CDR3 sequences, roughly 52% seen once. The sample consisted of blood. The receptors originated from a male donor in good health, serving as a control. Both conserved end residues are part of each CDR3. D genes are given only for firm matches. The size field is filled for only some rows; it gives once, few, many or a size class.

d_gene: TRBD1
v_gene: TRBV7-2
j_gene: TRBJ2-7
abundance: -
CDR3aa: CASSRQGSLPKTYEQYF
CDR3nt: TGTGCCAGCAGCCGACAGGGGAGCCTACCCAAGACCTACGAGCAGTACTTC

d_gene: TRBD2
v_gene: TRBV20-1
j_gene: TRBJ2-5
abundance: -
CDR3aa: CSARDLASGRYGPQETQYF
CDR3nt: TGCAGTGCTAGAGATTTGGCTAGCGGGAGGTACGGGCCACAAGAGACCCAGTACTTC

d_gene: TRBD1
v_gene: TRBV9
j_gene: TRBJ2-7
abundance: -
CDR3aa: CASSQDDRGYEQYF
CDR3nt: TGTGCCAGCAGCCAAGATGACAGGGGCTACGAGCAGTACTTC

d_gene: -
v_gene: TRBV7-6
j_gene: TRBJ1-6
abundance: -
CDR3aa: CASSLALGARDNSPLHF
CDR3nt: TGTGCCAGCAGCTTAGCGCTGGGGGCGAGGGATAATTCACCCCTCCACTTT

d_gene: TRBD1
v_gene: TRBV11-3
j_gene: TRBJ1-2
abundance: -
CDR3aa: CASSFPGGSGYTF
CDR3nt: TGTGCCAGCAGCTTCCCAGGGGGCAGCGGCTACACCTTC

d_gene: -
v_gene: TRBV6-5
j_gene: TRBJ2-7
abundance: -
CDR3aa: CASSYEGSDYEQYF
CDR3nt: TGTGCCAGCAGTTACGAGGGCAGTGACTACGAGCAGTACTTC

d_gene: TRBD1
v_gene: TRBV7-9
j_gene: TRBJ1-6
abundance: -
CDR3aa: CASSSGGTGRVDSPLHF
CDR3nt: TGTGCCAGCAGCTCCGGCGGGACAGGGCGGGTAGATTCACCCCTCCACTTT

d_gene: -
v_gene: TRBV5-1
j_gene: TRBJ2-7
abundance: -
CDR3aa: CASSLGGPGQYF
CDR3nt: TGCGCCAGCAGCTTGGGAGGGCCCGGGCAGTACTTC

d_gene: -
v_gene: TRBV7-8
j_gene: TRBJ1-1
abundance: -
CDR3aa: CASSPSRPNTEAFF
CDR3nt: TGTGCCAGCAGCCCTTCCCGACCGAACACTGAAGCTTTCTTT

d_gene: TRBD1
v_gene: TRBV5-4
j_gene: TRBJ2-7
abundance: -
CDR3aa: CASSPRTGDEQYF
CDR3nt: TGTGCCAGCAGCCCACGGACAGGGGACGAGCAGTACTTC

d_gene: -
v_gene: TRBV2
j_gene: TRBJ1-5
abundance: -
CDR3aa: CASRVQGQPQHF
CDR3nt: TGTGCCAGCAGAGTACAGGGTCAGCCCCAGCATTTT

d_gene: TRBD1
v_gene: TRBV9
j_gene: TRBJ1-2
abundance: -
CDR3aa: CASSPTTTGDYGGYTF
CDR3nt: TGTGCCAGCAGCCCAACCACGACAGGGGACTATGGTGGCTACACCTTC

d_gene: TRBD2
v_gene: TRBV7-3
j_gene: TRBJ2-1
abundance: -
CDR3aa: CASSSIAGGYNEQFF
CDR3nt: TGTGCCAGCAGCTCGATAGCGGGGGGCTACAATGAGCAGTTCTTC

d_gene: -
v_gene: TRBV24-1
j_gene: TRBJ2-1
abundance: -
CDR3aa: CATSDSGSDEQFF
CDR3nt: TGTGCCACCAGTGATTCAGGGAGCGATGAGCAGTTCTTC

d_gene: -
v_gene: TRBV6-1
j_gene: TRBJ1-3
abundance: -
CDR3aa: CASSDTGVDYGYTIYF
CDR3nt: TGTGCCAGCAGTGATACAGGAGTAGACTATGGCTACACCATATATTTT

d_gene: TRBD1
v_gene: TRBV24-1
j_gene: TRBJ1-4
abundance: -
CDR3aa: CATSVEGQGNNEKLFF
CDR3nt: TGTGCCACCAGTGTCGAGGGACAGGGCAATAATGAAAAACTGTTTTTT

d_gene: -
v_gene: TRBV18
j_gene: TRBJ1-1
abundance: once
CDR3aa: CASSSRQARDTEAFF
CDR3nt: TGTGCCAGCTCATCCAGACAGGCCAGGGACACTGAAGCTTTCTTT

d_gene: -
v_gene: TRBV12-3/TRBV12-4
j_gene: TRBJ2-3
abundance: many
CDR3aa: CASSASDWLGTQYF
CDR3nt: TGTGCCAGCAGTGCCAGCGACTGGCTGGGCACGCAGTATTTT

d_gene: -
v_gene: TRBV2
j_gene: TRBJ1-5
abundance: -
CDR3aa: CASSPDGGNQPQHF
CDR3nt: TGTGCCAGCAGTCCTGACGGGGGGAATCAGCCCCAGCATTTT

d_gene: -
v_gene: TRBV6-1
j_gene: TRBJ2-5
abundance: -
CDR3aa: CASSRDPGAETQYF
CDR3nt: TGTGCCAGCAGTCGGGACCCCGGGGCGGAGACCCAGTACTTC

d_gene: TRBD2
v_gene: TRBV29-1
j_gene: TRBJ2-2
abundance: many
CDR3aa: CSVEDRYGRTGELFF
CDR3nt: TGCAGCGTTGAAGATCGTTACGGGAGGACCGGGGAGCTGTTTTTT

d_gene: TRBD1
v_gene: TRBV20-1
j_gene: TRBJ2-1
abundance: few
CDR3aa: CSAPEGAREQFF
CDR3nt: TGCAGTGCTCCTGAGGGGGCAAGGGAGCAGTTCTTC

d_gene: TRBD2
v_gene: TRBV24-1
j_gene: TRBJ2-2
abundance: -
CDR3aa: CATKGSSGTGELFF
CDR3nt: TGTGCCACCAAGGGCTCTAGCGGGACCGGGGAGCTGTTTTTT

d_gene: TRBD2
v_gene: TRBV9
j_gene: TRBJ2-7
abundance: many
CDR3aa: CASSVGSSGDTYEQYF
CDR3nt: TGTGCCAGCAGCGTAGGTAGTAGCGGGGATACCTACGAGCAGTACTTC

d_gene: -
v_gene: TRBV7-9
j_gene: TRBJ2-2
abundance: -
CDR3aa: CASSLDTYLYNTGELFF
CDR3nt: TGTGCCAGCAGCTTAGACACGTACCTGTACAACACCGGGGAGCTGTTTTTT

d_gene: -
v_gene: TRBV29-1
j_gene: TRBJ1-3
abundance: -
CDR3aa: CSVHMSARNTIYF
CDR3nt: TGCAGCGTCCACATGAGTGCGAGAAACACCATATATTTT

d_gene: -
v_gene: TRBV6-5
j_gene: TRBJ1-1
abundance: -
CDR3aa: CASSYAGSAFF
CDR3nt: TGTGCCAGCAGTTACGCGGGGTCTGCTTTCTTT

d_gene: -
v_gene: TRBV27
j_gene: TRBJ2-3
abundance: -
CDR3aa: CASSYSVGAHTDTQYF
CDR3nt: TGTGCCAGCAGTTATTCAGTGGGGGCCCACACAGATACGCAGTATTTT

d_gene: -
v_gene: TRBV5-6
j_gene: TRBJ1-3
abundance: many
CDR3aa: CASSHQFDSSGNTIYF
CDR3nt: TGTGCCAGCAGCCACCAGTTTGACAGCTCTGGAAACACCATATATTTT

d_gene: -
v_gene: TRBV19
j_gene: TRBJ2-5
abundance: -
CDR3aa: CASSGQGVGEKLFFGSGTQYF
CDR3nt: -

d_gene: TRBD1
v_gene: TRBV11-2
j_gene: TRBJ2-7
abundance: many
CDR3aa: CASSLTPRDRVIRNEQYF
CDR3nt: TGTGCCAGCAGCCTCACCCCACGGGACAGGGTTATTAGGAACGAGCAGTACTTC

d_gene: -
v_gene: TRBV5-1
j_gene: TRBJ2-7
abundance: -
CDR3aa: CASSRTGEGSYEQYF
CDR3nt: TGCGCCAGCAGCCGCACGGGAGAGGGTAGCTACGAGCAGTACTTC

d_gene: -
v_gene: TRBV25-1
j_gene: TRBJ1-5
abundance: many
CDR3aa: CASSGGQQPQHF
CDR3nt: TGTGCCAGCAGTGGAGGGCAACAGCCCCAGCATTTT

d_gene: -
v_gene: TRBV7-9
j_gene: TRBJ2-5
abundance: -
CDR3aa: CASSLLWEEETQYF
CDR3nt: TGTGCCAGCAGCTTACTCTGGGAAGAAGAGACCCAGTACTTC

d_gene: -
v_gene: TRBV5-6
j_gene: TRBJ2-7
abundance: many
CDR3aa: CASSRNYEQYF
CDR3nt: TGTGCCAGCAGTAGGAACTACGAGCAGTACTTC

d_gene: TRBD2
v_gene: TRBV10-2
j_gene: TRBJ2-5
abundance: few
CDR3aa: CASSRTSAYQETQYF
CDR3nt: TGCGCCAGCAGCCGGACTAGCGCATACCAAGAGACCCAGTACTTC

d_gene: TRBD1
v_gene: TRBV20-1
j_gene: TRBJ1-6
abundance: -
CDR3aa: CSAGPRTGEDSPLHF
CDR3nt: TGCAGTGCCGGACCCAGGACAGGGGAGGATTCACCCCTCCACTTT

d_gene: -
v_gene: TRBV5-1
j_gene: TRBJ1-2
abundance: -
CDR3aa: CASSLRDGDGYTF
CDR3nt: TGCGCCAGCAGCCTCCGGGACGGAGATGGCTACACCTTC

d_gene: TRBD1
v_gene: TRBV4-1
j_gene: TRBJ2-7
abundance: few
CDR3aa: CASSPRGQGSYEQYF
CDR3nt: TGCGCCAGCAGTCCACGGGGACAGGGCTCCTACGAGCAGTACTTC

d_gene: TRBD1
v_gene: TRBV29-1
j_gene: TRBJ1-1
abundance: many
CDR3aa: CSVGGTGNTEAFF
CDR3nt: TGCAGCGTCGGTGGGACAGGGAACACTGAAGCTTTCTTT

d_gene: -
v_gene: TRBV2
j_gene: TRBJ2-6
abundance: few
CDR3aa: CASRPGSGANVLTF
CDR3nt: TGTGCCAGCAGGCCGGGCTCTGGGGCCAACGTCCTGACTTTC

d_gene: -
v_gene: TRBV20-1
j_gene: TRBJ1-3
abundance: few
CDR3aa: CSARDPRRVISGNTIYF
CDR3nt: TGCAGTGCTAGAGACCCTCGGCGGGTCATCTCTGGAAACACCATATATTTT

d_gene: -
v_gene: TRBV28
j_gene: TRBJ1-2
abundance: -
CDR3aa: CASSLYQNYGYTF
CDR3nt: TGTGCCAGCAGTTTATATCAGAACTATGGCTACACCTTC

d_gene: TRBD1
v_gene: TRBV11-2
j_gene: TRBJ1-5
abundance: -
CDR3aa: CASSAGTGATLVGNQPQHF
CDR3nt: TGCGCCAGCAGCGCCGGGACAGGGGCGACCCTGGTTGGGAATCAGCCCCAGCATTTC

d_gene: -
v_gene: TRBV12-3/TRBV12-4
j_gene: TRBJ1-2
abundance: -
CDR3aa: CASTTPGFGGYTF
CDR3nt: TGTGCCAGCACCACTCCCGGGTTCGGTGGCTACACCTTC

d_gene: -
v_gene: TRBV28
j_gene: TRBJ2-7
abundance: -
CDR3aa: CASRYRFEQYF
CDR3nt: TGTGCCAGCAGGTACAGATTCGAGCAGTACTTC

d_gene: -
v_gene: TRBV6-5
j_gene: TRBJ2-7
abundance: -
CDR3aa: CASSYAGSRVPYEQYF
CDR3nt: TGTGCCAGCAGTTACGCTGGGAGCAGAGTTCCCTACGAGCAGTACTTC

d_gene: -
v_gene: TRBV18
j_gene: TRBJ2-5
abundance: many
CDR3aa: CASSPQETQYF
CDR3nt: TGTGCCAGCAGCCCGCAAGAGACCCAGTACTTC

d_gene: -
v_gene: TRBV29-1
j_gene: TRBJ2-5
abundance: -
CDR3aa: CSVEGRRETQYF
CDR3nt: TGCAGCGTTGAGGGACGGCGAGAGACCCAGTACTTC

d_gene: -
v_gene: TRBV20-1
j_gene: TRBJ2-7
abundance: once
CDR3aa: CSASGMTSGELYF
CDR3nt: TGCAGTGCTAGCGGGATGACATCCGGGGAGCTGTACTTC

d_gene: -
v_gene: TRBV24-1
j_gene: TRBJ2-7
abundance: -
CDR3aa: CASGGSLYEQYF
CDR3nt: TGTGCCAGCGGAGGGTCCCTCTACGAGCAGTACTTC

d_gene: -
v_gene: TRBV18
j_gene: TRBJ1-1
abundance: -
CDR3aa: CASSLRNTEAFF
CDR3nt: TGTGCCAGCTCACTCCGGAACACTGAAGCTTTCTTT